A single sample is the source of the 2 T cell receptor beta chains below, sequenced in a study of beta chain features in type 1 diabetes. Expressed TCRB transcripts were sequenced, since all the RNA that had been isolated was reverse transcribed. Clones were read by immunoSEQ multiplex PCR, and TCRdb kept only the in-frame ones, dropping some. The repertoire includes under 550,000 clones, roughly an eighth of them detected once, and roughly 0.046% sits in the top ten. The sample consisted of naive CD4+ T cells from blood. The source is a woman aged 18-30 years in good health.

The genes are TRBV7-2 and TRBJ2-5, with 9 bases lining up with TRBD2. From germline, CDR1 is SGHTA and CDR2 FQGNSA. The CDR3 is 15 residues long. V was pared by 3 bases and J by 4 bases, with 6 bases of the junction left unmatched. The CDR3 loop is CASSFQRGAGETQYF. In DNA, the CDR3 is TGTGCCAGCAGCTTCCAGCGGGGGGCCGGAGAGACCCAGTACTTC.

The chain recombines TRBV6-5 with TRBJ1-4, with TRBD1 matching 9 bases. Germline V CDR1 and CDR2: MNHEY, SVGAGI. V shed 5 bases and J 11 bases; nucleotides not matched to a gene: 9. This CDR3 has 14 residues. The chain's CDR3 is CASSVGQGSVKLFF. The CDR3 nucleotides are TGTGCCAGCAGTGTCGGACAGGGGAGTGTGAAACTGTTTTTT.